The T cell receptor (beta chain) described here comes from a study of OX40 agonist ivuxolimab in advanced cancers. Study-level information: One hepatocellular carcinoma and a couple of cutaneous melanoma patients partially responded.

Using immunoSEQ multiplex PCR, the repertoire was profiled, and TCRdb retains in-frame clones only, with some absent. The data show 75,000 to 100,000 clones, around 85% seen once. General study findings and limits: Some of the lowest clonal expansion was seen in partial responders at 0.1-3.0 mg/kg.

The V gene lost 4 bases and the J gene lost 8 bases, with 12 bases spanning the gap. CDR1 and CDR2 from the germline V gene are SGHRS and YFSETQ. The CDR3 totals 12 residues. Turning to this clone: Its antigen is unknown.

The material sequenced was CD4+ or CD8+ T cells sorted from blood, taken in a trial of the OX40 agonist ivuxolimab. The clonotype was recovered from an adult with an advanced solid tumor such as melanoma, head and neck, liver or kidney cancer. The chain uses TRBV5-1 and TRBJ1-2; no firm D call. The DNA of the CDR3 is TGCGCCAGCAGCGCGGATAAGGGAGGCTACACCTTC. It is translated as CASSADKGGYTF. The variable domain in full, completed from reference TRBV5-1 and TRBJ1-2, reads KAGVTQTPRYLIKTRGQQVTLSCSPISGHRSVSWYQQTPGQGLQFLFEYFSETQRNKGNFPGRFSGRQFSNSRSEMNVSTLELGDSALYLCASSADKGGYTFGSGTRLTVV.